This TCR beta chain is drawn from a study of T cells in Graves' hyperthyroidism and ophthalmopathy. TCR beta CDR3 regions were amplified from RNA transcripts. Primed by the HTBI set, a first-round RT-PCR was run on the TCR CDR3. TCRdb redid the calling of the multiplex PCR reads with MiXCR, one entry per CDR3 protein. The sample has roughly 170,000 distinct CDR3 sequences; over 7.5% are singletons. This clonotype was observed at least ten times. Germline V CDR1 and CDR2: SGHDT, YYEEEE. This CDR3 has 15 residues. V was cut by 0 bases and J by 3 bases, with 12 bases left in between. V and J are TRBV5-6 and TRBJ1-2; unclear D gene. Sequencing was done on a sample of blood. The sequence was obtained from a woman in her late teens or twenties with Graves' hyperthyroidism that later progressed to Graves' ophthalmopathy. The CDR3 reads CASSLEVSPDYGYTF. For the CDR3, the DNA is TGTGCCAGCAGCTTGGAAGTCTCCCCCGACTATGGCTACACCTTC.